This passage covers 7 T cell receptor beta chains from one sample sequenced in a study of blood T cell repertoires in COVID-19. Repertoires were generated with immunoSEQ multiplex PCR, while TCRdb's copy carries only in-frame clones and drops some. There are about 23,000 clones in the sample; less than 90% occur only once, and 18% lies in the top ten. Specimen: peripheral blood. The receptor set was obtained from a human donor with acute or convalescent COVID-19. The donor label of this sample is uncertain.

The J gene is TRBJ2-1, the V gene TRBV7-9, with TRBD2 matching over 14 bases. CDR3 length equals 16 residues. Germline loops: CDR1 SEHNR, CDR2 FQNEAQ (reference sequence). The V segment lost 5 bases and the J segment 7 bases; nucleotides outside the gene matches: 7. CDR3 sequence (DNA): TGTGCCAGCAGCCGTACGAGGACTAGCGGGAGGAATGAGCAGTTCTTC. It is translated as CASSRTRTSGRNEQFF. Full variable domain (remainder filled in from reference TRBV7-9 and TRBJ2-1): DTGVSQNPRHKITKRGQNVTFRCDPISEHNRLYWYRQTLGQGPEFLTYFQNEAQLEKSRLLSDRFSAERPKGSFSTLEIQRTEQGDSAMYLCASSRTRTSGRNEQFFGPGTRLTVL.

The V call is TRBV2, the J call TRBJ1-6; no firm D call. V lost 6 bases and J lost 1, with 7 bases in between. Germline V gene data show CDR1 as SNHLY and CDR2 as FYNNEI. CDR3 length equals 14 residues. The CDR3 nucleotides read TGTGCCAGCAGGTCCAGGTCCTATAATTCACCCCTCCACTTT. Amino acid sequence: CASRSRSYNSPLHF.

The chain is built from TRBV5-3 and TRBJ2-7; 12 bases match TRBD2. TRBV5-3 is treated as an ORF (open reading frame) with a function not yet certain. The CDR3 contains 16 residues. V was clipped by 1 base and J by 4 bases; unmatched bases: 6. The CDR3 loop is CARSLRASGGVYEQYF. CDR3 in DNA: TGTGCCAGAAGCTTGCGGGCTAGCGGGGGGGTGTACGAGCAGTACTTC.

This chain joins TRBV4-3 and TRBJ1-4; D ambiguous. The V and J ends lost 0 bases and 8 bases respectively, with 13 bases between them. Per the germline V gene, CDR1 is LGHNA and CDR2 is YSLEER. This CDR3 comprises 15 residues. The CDR3 protein is CASSQDGPGVEKLFF. CDR3 in DNA: TGCGCCAGCAGCCAAGATGGCCCCGGAGTGGAAAAACTGTTTTTT.

The chain combines TRBV4-3 with TRBJ2-3; 8 nucleotides agree with TRBD2. Germline CDR1 reads LGHNA; CDR2 reads YSLEER. With V trimmed by 1 base and J by 5 bases, 8 bases remained unmatched. The CDR3 runs 16 residues. In nucleotides, the CDR3 is TGCGCCAGCAGCCAAGGAACGGGGGGGCCAGGAGATACGCAGTATTTT. It codes for CASSQGTGGPGDTQYF.

V gene TRBV6-1 combines with J gene TRBJ1-2; D is unclear. The V gene lost 2 bases and the J gene lost 5 bases, with 18 bases spanning the gap. CDR1 MNHNS and CDR2 SASEGT come from the germline V gene. The CDR3 loop spans 16 amino acids. CDR3: CASSEQPQLAVYGYTF. Written as DNA, the CDR3 is TGTGCCAGCAGTGAACAACCCCAATTGGCAGTATATGGCTACACCTTC.

Here the CDR3 reads CASSGGRWINEKLFF. The CDR3 DNA sequence: TGTGCCAGCAGTGGGGGCCGGTGGATAAATGAAAAACTGTTTTTT. The chain combines TRBV27 with TRBJ1-4; a weak D match, TRBD1 (6 bases). CDR1 is MNHEY and CDR2 is SMNVEV in the germline V gene (reference sequence). Deletions cut 5 bases from V and 5 bases from J, with 15 bases between. CDR3 size: 15 residues.